A single sample gave rise to the 10 T cell receptor beta chains below, sequenced in a study of blood T cell repertoires in COVID-19. The assay was immunoSEQ multiplex PCR, and TCRdb's table has in-frame clones only and misses some. The sample has about 73,000 clones; 90% are singletons. Material for sequencing was peripheral blood. The origin of the receptors is a woman between 18 and 30 years old with acute or convalescent COVID-19.

As concerns this clone: Germline and junction disagree at one end, which may indicate a read error. The chain carries TRBV6-5 and TRBJ1-2; maybe TRBD1 (5 bases). Germline CDR1 and CDR2: MNHEY and SVGAGI. The CDR3 has 12 amino acids. The CDR3 region is CASRDTAYAYTF. The CDR3 DNA is TGTGCCAGCAGGGACACCGCTTATGCCTACACCTTC.

V gene TRBV18 combines with J gene TRBJ2-3; 11 bases fit TRBD1. V trimming: 5 bases; J trimming: 5 bases; junction bases outside the gene matches: 6. Looked up from germline, CDR1 is KGHSH and CDR2 is LQKENI. The CDR3 covers 15 residues. The CDR3 loop reads CASSEIGTGGDTQYF. As DNA, the CDR3 is TGTGCCAGCTCAGAAATCGGGACAGGGGGAGATACGCAGTATTTT.

The V gene is TRBV10-3, the J gene TRBJ1-1; 11 nucleotides align to TRBD1. After removal of 5 bases from V and 1 base from J, the junction contained 9 bases not matched to a gene. The germline V gene has CDR1 ENHRY and CDR2 SYGVKD. The CDR3 sequence is 17 residues long. The CDR3 loop reads CAISPGQGEIWNTEAFF. In nucleotides, the CDR3 is TGTGCCATCAGTCCGGGACAGGGGGAGATTTGGAACACTGAAGCTTTCTTT.

This clone was found a few times. The chain uses TRBV30 and TRBJ2-7; tentative D call: TRBD1 (6 bases). Trimming cost V 2 bases and J 4 bases, with 9 bases left between them. CDR1 is GTSNPN, CDR2 SVGIG, per germline (reference sequence). There are 12 residues in the CDR3. Here the CDR3 DNA reads TGTGCCTGGAGTCCCGGACAGTACGAGCAGTACTTC. It encodes CAWSPGQYEQYF.

The chain links TRBV3-1 (or the pseudogene TRBV3-2) to TRBJ2-7; 8 nucleotides line up with TRBD1. CDR3 size: 15 residues. Germline CDR1 is LGHDT and CDR2 is YNNKEL (reference sequence). After removal of 4 bases from V and 0 bases from J, the junction contained 5 bases not matched to a gene. The CDR3 sequence: CASSPGQGNSYEQYF. CDR3 bases: TGTGCCAGCAGCCCCGGACAGGGCAACTCCTACGAGCAGTACTTC.

The rearrangement joins TRBV19 to TRBJ1-2; D gene uncertain. This CDR3 has 13 residues. Trimming took off 7 bases at V and 3 bases at J, with 12 bases between the two ends. Germline V gene data show CDR1 as LNHDA and CDR2 as SQIVND (reference sequence). This CDR3 is CASTPQSHYGYTF. The CDR3 DNA sequence: TGTGCCAGTACGCCGCAGTCCCACTATGGCTACACCTTC.

V usage is TRBV19 and J usage is TRBJ1-5; D may be TRBD1 (5 bases). Per the germline V gene, CDR1 is LNHDA and CDR2 is SQIVND (reference sequence). The CDR3 is 15 residues long. The ends were cut back, 7 bases at V and 4 bases at J, with 17 bases in the middle. This CDR3 reads CASTQLWGSNQPQHF. DNA of the CDR3: TGTGCCAGTACCCAACTTTGGGGCTCGAATCAGCCCCAGCATTTT.

The chain joins TRBV18 to TRBJ2-5; 8 bases match TRBD2. CDR3 size: 13 residues. Per the germline V gene, CDR1 is KGHSH and CDR2 is LQKENI. J lost 5 bases, V lost 3 bases, and 2 bases had no gene match. In DNA form, the CDR3 reads TGTGCCAGCTCACCCCTAGCGGGTGAGACCCAGTACTTC. Translation: CASSPLAGETQYF.

The V and J genes are TRBV10-1 and TRBJ2-7; no definite D call. There are 12 residues in the CDR3. Germline V lookup: CDR1 WNHNN, CDR2 SYGVQD (reference sequence). V was trimmed by 3 bases and J by 4 bases, leaving 7 bases between them. CDR3 bases: TGCGCCAGCAGTGACCAGAAATACGAGCAGTACTTC. This translates into CASSDQKYEQYF.

The chain carries TRBV7-9 and TRBJ2-5, with a possible D match to TRBD2 (5 bases). The CDR3 has 13 amino acids. CDR1 and CDR2 (germline): SEHNR, FQNEAQ (reference sequence). V was shortened by 4 bases and J by 2 bases, with 8 bases between the two germline ends. The CDR3 here is CASSSPGQETQYF. The CDR3 DNA reads as TGTGCCAGCAGCTCGCCGGGACAAGAGACCCAGTACTTC.